The rows below give T cell receptor beta chains drawn from one sample of a study of blood T cell repertoires in COVID-19. Assay: immunoSEQ multiplex PCR; the TCRdb copy retains only in-frame clones and omits some. The sample gives roughly 190,000 clones, nearly 90% of which show up once; roughly 5.6% is in the top ten. The specimen sequenced was peripheral blood. The receptors originated from a woman between 40 and 55 years old who had recovered from COVID-19. Each CDR3 is given with its conserved first and last residue. D genes are given only for firm matches. The size entry is marked missing in some rows and otherwise reads once, few, many or a size class.

TRBV30,.,TRBD2,TRBJ2-1,TGTGCCTGCCCAGCCGGGACTAGCGGGAAAAGGAATGAGCAGTTCTTC,CACPAGTSGKRNEQFF
TRBV25-1,.,.,TRBJ1-6,TGTGCCAGCAGTGATCCTAATAAGTGCTCCTATAATTCACCCCTCCACTTT,CASSDPNKCSYNSPLHF
TRBV11-3,.,.,TRBJ2-7,TGTGCCAGCAGCCCGGGGAGGACGAACTTC,CASSPGRTNF
TRBV29-1,.,TRBD1,TRBJ2-5,TGCAGCGTTTTGGACAGGGGGGAGACCCAGTACTTC,CSVLDRGETQYF
TRBV20-1,.,.,TRBJ1-1,TGCAGTGCTAGTTTCGGGGGGAAGTGGCATGCTTTCTTT,CSASFGGKWHAFF
TRBV28,.,TRBD1,TRBJ2-4,TGTGCCAGCACCGCGCCTTTGGGACAGAAAAACATTCAGTACTTC,CASTAPLGQKNIQYF
TRBV12-5,.,TRBD2,TRBJ2-3,TGTGCTAGTGGTACGGGGGGAGCCTCAGATACGCAGTATTTT,CASGTGGASDTQYF
TRBV9,.,.,TRBJ1-1,TGTGCCAGCAGCTCCCCCCGAAGCCTGAACACTGAAGCTTTCTTT,CASSSPRSLNTEAFF
TRBV9,few,.,TRBJ2-7,TGTGCCAGCAGTCGGACTTTCACCTCCTACGAGCAGTACTTC,CASSRTFTSYEQYF
TRBV29-1,.,TRBD1,TRBJ1-5,TGCAGCGCGGGACAGGGGTTAAATCAGCCCCAGCATTTT,CSAGQGLNQPQHF
TRBV6-5,.,TRBD1,TRBJ1-2,TGTGCCAGCAGTTACGGTCGCAAGCCGGGACAGGGTATCGACACCTTC,CASSYGRKPGQGIDTF
TRBV30,.,TRBD1,TRBJ2-3,TGTGCCTGGGGACAGGGGACGAACACAGATACGCAGTATTTT,CAWGQGTNTDTQYF
TRBV19,.,TRBD2,TRBJ2-1,TGTGCCAGTAGTATCCCAGCGGGAAGGCACAATGAGCAGTTCTTC,CASSIPAGRHNEQFF
TRBV30,.,.,TRBJ1-1,TGTGCCTGGAAGGATGGCCGGGGGAGCACTGAAGCTTTCTTT,CAWKDGRGSTEAFF
TRBV2,.,TRBD2,TRBJ2-1,TGTGCCAGCAGTCCGGGACTAGCGGGAGGGCCAGGACTGTTCGTATCCTACAATGAGCAGTTCTTC,CASSPGLAGGPGLFVSYNEQFF
TRBV19,.,.,TRBJ2-2,TGTGCCAGTACCAGACTAGTCGCCAGATTATACACCGGGGAGCTGTTTTTT,CASTRLVARLYTGELFF
TRBV12-3/TRBV12-4,.,.,TRBJ2-2,TGTGCCAGCACCCTGGGCGCCGGGGAGCTGTTTTTT,CASTLGAGELFF
TRBV5-1,.,.,TRBJ2-2,TGCGCCAGCAGCTCAGGGGCGGACACCGGGGAGCTGTTTTTT,CASSSGADTGELFF
TRBV5-1,.,TRBD1,TRBJ2-5,TGCGCCAGCAGCCTCGGACAGGGGAACTTCCAAGAGACCCAGTACTTC,CASSLGQGNFQETQYF
TRBV6-5,.,TRBD1,TRBJ1-6,TGTGCCAGCAGAAACTCCGGGACAGAAGACCCACCCCTCCACTTT,CASRNSGTEDPPLHF
TRBV27,.,TRBD2,TRBJ2-3,TGTGCCAGCAGATATGCGCTGCGGGAGGGGTACACAGATACGCAGTATTTT,CASRYALREGYTDTQYF
TRBV5-1,.,.,TRBJ2-7,TGCGCCAGCAGCTCCAGTCCTCAGGTGGTAGAGCAGTACTTC,CASSSSPQVVEQYF
TRBV15,.,.,TRBJ2-5,TGTGCCACCAGCAGAGATATGGAGACCCAGTACTTC,CATSRDMETQYF
TRBV12-5,.,TRBD2,TRBJ2-1,TGTGCTAGTGGTTTGGGGCTAGCGGGTTACAATGAGCAGTTCTTC,CASGLGLAGYNEQFF
TRBV19,.,.,TRBJ2-5,TGTGCCAGTAGCGATACAGACCAAGAGACCCAGTACTTC,CASSDTDQETQYF
TRBV25-1,.,.,TRBJ1-2,TGTGCCAGCAGTGGCCTGGGGGGCTATGGCTACACCTTC,CASSGLGGYGYTF
TRBV10-3,.,TRBD1,TRBJ1-5,TGTGCCATCAGTGAGTCTATCGGGACAGTTAGCAATCAGCCCCAGCATTTT,CAISESIGTVSNQPQHF
TRBV2,once,.,TRBJ1-6,TGTGCCAGCAGTGAATCTGCGGCACTCGGTAATTCACCCCTCCACTTT,CASSESAALGNSPLHF
TRBV6-2/TRBV6-3,.,TRBD2,TRBJ2-7,TGTGCCAGCAGTTACGGGACTAGCAGCTACTACGAGCAGTACTTC,CASSYGTSSYYEQYF
TRBV19,.,.,TRBJ2-7,TGTGCCAGTAGTCCAGCAGGTCATTCCTACGAGCAGTACTTC,CASSPAGHSYEQYF
TRBV28,once,.,TRBJ2-6,TGTGCCAGCAGTTTAGCGGAGGCTGGGGCCAACGTCCTGACTTTC,CASSLAEAGANVLTF
TRBV4-2,.,.,TRBJ2-7,TGTGCCAGCAGCCAAGTGTTCAGCGTCGAGCAGTACTTC,CASSQVFSVEQYF
TRBV7-2,once,.,TRBJ1-5,TGTGCCAGCAGCCCAGCAGGGTTAAGGAATCAGCCCCAGCATTTT,CASSPAGLRNQPQHF
TRBV6-2/TRBV6-3,.,TRBD2,TRBJ2-7,TGTGCCAGCAGTTACGTCAGCGGGAGGGCCTCTTACGAGCAGTACTTC,CASSYVSGRASYEQYF
TRBV5-1,.,TRBD2,TRBJ2-7,TGCGCCAGCAGCTTGGCCGGAGCGGGAGGGACCTACGAGCAGTACTTC,CASSLAGAGGTYEQYF
TRBV11-2,few,.,TRBJ2-2,TGTGCCAGCAGCTTAGTAGCCGGGGAGCTGTTTTTT,CASSLVAGELFF
TRBV19,few,.,TRBJ2-1,TGTGCCAGTAGTACGCGGGGGCTGAGTGAGCAGTTCTTC,CASSTRGLSEQFF
TRBV6-2/TRBV6-3,.,TRBD2,TRBJ2-5,TGTGCCAGCAGTTACTCTGGCGGGAGGAAAGAGACCCAGTACTTC,CASSYSGGRKETQYF
TRBV7-9,.,.,TRBJ1-4,TGTGCCAGCAGCGTCGTGGGGGGAGATGAAAAACTGTTTTTT,CASSVVGGDEKLFF
TRBV12-5,.,.,TRBJ1-2,TGTGCTAGTGGTTTCGTTCCTAACTATGGCTACACCTTC,CASGFVPNYGYTF